Here is one T cell receptor (beta chain) with its context. The data originate from a study of blood T cells in healthy people across ages. The donors, aged roughly 6 to 95, were healthy Caucasians from Russia. PBMCs were isolated at a quantity of at least 7 million per sample. For the second PCR, which ran for 7 to 11 cycles, a sample-barcoded 5' primer and a J-beta primer mix were used. TCRdb re-analysed the 5' RACE reads in MiXCR, keeping a single row per CDR3 protein. The repertoire has over 1,200,000 distinct CDR3 sequences, roughly 59% of them found once; the top ten carry under 8.5%. The CDR3 consists of 15 residues. The V and J ends lost 5 bases and 4 bases respectively, with 17 bases between them.

The receptor was derived from a man aged 18 to 29 in good health. This rearrangement joins TRBV12-3 or TRBV12-4 to TRBJ2-5; perhaps TRBD2 as D (5 bases). The source material was blood. Written as DNA, the CDR3 is TGTGCCAGCAGTGAGCGCGGGTTGGGTTCAGAGACCCAGTACTTC. Translation: CASSERGLGSETQYF.